This T cell receptor beta chain stems from a study of blood T cell repertoires in COVID-19 (dated by TCRdb to the early 2020s). With regard to the full study: The collaborator samples originated in the United States, Italy and Spain and spanned the acute and convalescent phases of COVID-19. Where HLA class I and class II types were available, the types were taken from metadata supplied by the sample provider, not from assay-based typing. The sample metadata nearly always contained a de-identified subject ID, COVID-19 status, age in years and sex. The repertoires were released in a freely available public database meant as a resource for research on the immune response to SARS-CoV-2. The samples were drawn from the first 160 participants of the ongoing ImmuneRACE study and from under 1,500 subjects provided by 6 global collaborators. The prospective study material was composed of cDNA or gDNA derived from T cells, B-cell-depleted T cells, or PBMCs. Deeply sampled blood TCRbeta repertoires from subjects exposed to, actively infected with, or recovered from COVID-19 were included in the dataset. Study-wide findings and limitations: How much clinical and demographic metadata was included differed by source and by participant, and the metadata was provided uncurated.

From a lookup of the germline V gene (reference sequence), CDR1 and CDR2 are LNHDA and SQIVND. Spanning cysteine to phenylalanine, the CDR3 consists of 16 amino acids. The sequence is cut down to CDR3 DNA, 48 bases in frame from base 1. V is shortened by 0 bases, J by 3 bases, and the region joining them spans 12 bases. For this clone: Its antigen is not yet known. Per-base quality was not reported, and no clone a single base away is much larger than it.

Whole blood was collected in K2EDTA tubes by collaborating institutions according to the institutions' own protocols. For TCRbeta analysis, collaborators shipped samples in one of three forms: frozen whole blood, isolated PBMCs, or DNA extracted from either of those sample types. The immunoSEQ Assay, a bias-controlled multiplex PCR, was used to amplify TCRbeta CDR3 regions from genomic DNA. The original pipeline was this. The number of nucleated cells in each sample was estimated by amplification of reference gene primers within the assay. Sequence reads were collapsed and filtered to measure the absolute abundance of every unique TCRbeta CDR3 rearrangement. For each sample, productive Simpson clonality was calculated as the square root of Simpson's diversity index over productive rearrangements. TCRdb mirrors the immuneACCESS table, restricted to in-frame sequences. Some clones are absent from its copies; in checked studies, under half trace to an unresolved V gene, and the reason for the others is unknown. The V and J calls and the clone size are those of that table, but D and trimming were determined from the DNA. Present in this sample are 140,000 to 150,000 clones, about nine tenths of which were seen just once. The leading ten clones occupy about 2% of the sample.

This TCR came from a human donor in a cohort sampled during active COVID-19. The rearrangement joined TRBV19 to TRBJ2-1; possibly the D gene is TRBD2, per 7 matching bases. The source material was peripheral blood. The sequenced DNA is TGTGCCAGTAGTATAGATTCGAGGGGGGGCTACAATGAGCAGTTCTTC. It specifies CASSIDSRGGYNEQFF.